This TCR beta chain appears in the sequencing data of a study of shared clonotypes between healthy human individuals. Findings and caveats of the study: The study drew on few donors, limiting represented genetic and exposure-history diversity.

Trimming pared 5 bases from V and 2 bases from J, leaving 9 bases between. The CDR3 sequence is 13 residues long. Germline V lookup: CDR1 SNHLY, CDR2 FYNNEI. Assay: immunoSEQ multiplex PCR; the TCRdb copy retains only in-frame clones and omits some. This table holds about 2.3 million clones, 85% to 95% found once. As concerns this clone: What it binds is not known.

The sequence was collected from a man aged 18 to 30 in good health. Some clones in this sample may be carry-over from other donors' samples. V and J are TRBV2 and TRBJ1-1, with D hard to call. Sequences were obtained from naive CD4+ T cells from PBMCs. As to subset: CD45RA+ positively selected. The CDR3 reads CASSLEINTEAFF. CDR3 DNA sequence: TGTGCCAGCAGTCTGGAGATCAACACTGAAGCTTTCTTT.